This T cell receptor beta chain emerged from a study of blood T cell repertoires in COVID-19. Study at large: Specimens from acute and convalescent COVID-19 originated in the United States, Italy and Spain. Sources were T cells, B-cell-depleted T cells, or PBMCs; the material itself was cDNA or gDNA.

TCRdb keeps only in-frame clones here, not all; method: immunoSEQ multiplex PCR. The sample includes over 90,000 clones, about 80% of them seen just once. V was trimmed by 1 base and J by 6 bases, leaving 15 bases between them. In germline, CDR1 is SGHVS, CDR2 FQNEAQ. The CDR3 consists of 16 residues. The sequence came from a human donor in a cohort sampled during active COVID-19. Material for sequencing was peripheral blood. This chain links TRBV7-8 with TRBJ2-2, with D tentatively TRBD2 (7 bases). The CDR3 DNA follows: TGTGCCAGCAGCTTAGATAGTCCGGGGGGCGCCGGGGAGCTGTTTTTT. Residues: CASSLDSPGGAGELFF.